A single sample gave rise to the 4 T cell receptor beta chains below, sequenced in a study of T cell responses to AZD1222 COVID-19 vaccine. Profiled with immunoSEQ multiplex PCR; TCRdb holds only in-frame clones, not every one. The sample contains fewer than 150,000 clones, more than 75% of which appear only once. Source: peripheral blood, taken on day 0 of AZD1222 vaccination. These receptor sequences come from an adult in good health.

This sequence joins TRBV4-2 and TRBJ1-4; tentatively, D is TRBD1 (6 bases). The CDR3 is 16 amino acids. Germline loops: CDR1 LGHNA, CDR2 YNFKEQ. V lost 2 bases to trimming and J lost 3 bases, with 13 bases between them. The CDR3 here is CASSQLTGLSNEKLFF. CDR3 nucleotides: TGTGCCAGCAGCCAACTCACAGGGTTATCTAATGAAAAACTGTTTTTT.

This sequence joins TRBV6-1 and TRBJ2-7, with no clear D. CDR1 and CDR2 (germline): MNHNS, SASEGT. Trimming stripped 2 bases from V and 0 bases from J, with 11 bases between. CDR3 length equals 15 residues. This CDR3 is CASSESTPSSYEQYF. The CDR3 coding sequence is TGTGCCAGCAGTGAATCGACGCCGAGCTCCTACGAGCAGTACTTC.

CDR3 protein: CASSPIDSHGYTF. CDR3 nucleotides: TGTGCCAGCAGCCCAATAGACAGTCATGGCTACACCTTC. J is TRBJ1-2 and V is TRBV9, with D possibly being TRBD1 (5 bases). Germline CDR1 and CDR2: SGDLS and YYNGEE. The CDR3 is 13 residues long. Trimming pared 4 bases from V and 6 bases from J, leaving 13 bases between.

This chain connects TRBV15 to TRBJ2-3; tentatively, D is TRBD2 (6 bases). This CDR3 comprises 14 residues. The germline V gene encodes CDR1 LNHNV and CDR2 YYDKDF (reference sequence). Trimming removed 8 bases from V and 1 base from J, with 13 bases in between. CDR3 protein: CATSTAGRTDTQYF. CDR3 sequence (DNA): TGTGCCACCTCTACAGCGGGTCGCACAGATACGCAGTATTTT. Full variable domain (missing parts from reference TRBV15 and TRBJ2-3): DAMVIQNPRYQVTQFGKPVTLSCSQTLNHNVMYWYQQKSSQAPKLLFHYYDKDFNNEADTPDNFQSRRPNTSFCFLDIRSPGLGDTAMYLCATSTAGRTDTQYFGPGTRLTVL.